The sequence of this TCR beta chain was determined in a study of shared clonotypes between healthy human individuals. The study's findings and limits: Clonotypes shared by all four sorted-subset donors had higher generation probabilities than non-shared clonotypes.

Assay used: immunoSEQ multiplex PCR; TCRdb lists only in-frame clones, some missing. This sample carries some 2.4 million clones, over 85% of them seen once, and the ten largest clones take around 0.37%. Donors were Caucasian adults residing in Nashville, Tennessee, USA. With respect to this clone: Its cognate antigen is unknown.

The CDR3 loop spans 12 amino acids. V was clipped by 3 bases and J by 0 bases, with 3 bases between them. Germline V gene lookup returns CDR1 SGHDT and CDR2 YYEEEE. The V gene is TRBV5-6, the J gene TRBJ2-5; D not certain. The sequence derives from a man younger than 35 in good health. Some clones in this sample may be carry-over from other donors' samples. What was sequenced was naive CD4+ T cells from PBMCs. Subset in this sample: CD45RA+ positively selected. The chain's CDR3 is CASSYHQETQYF. The CDR3 DNA follows: TGTGCCAGCAGCTACCACCAAGAGACCCAGTACTTC.